This paragraph covers one T cell receptor (beta chain) sequence. As yet, its antigen is unknown. MiXCR, run by TCRdb on the 5' RACE reads, gives a single entry per CDR3 protein. The sample gives 350,000 to 450,000 distinct CDR3 sequences, about a fifth of which show up once; roughly 12% is in the top ten. V lost 4 bases to trimming and J lost 10 bases; unmatched junction nucleotides: 10. The CDR3 is 14 residues long. From germline, CDR1 is SGHTA and CDR2 FQGNSA. This specimen belongs to a study of identical twins. Overall study results and limits: Beta clonotypes that were abundant in cord blood contained fewer insertions, a pattern absent from memory repertoires.

This chain joins TRBV7-2 and TRBJ2-1; 7 bases agree with TRBD2. Sequencing input: naive T cells sorted from blood. This TCR derives from a man aged 50 to 60 in good health. CDR3 sequence reads: CASSSSQAGFEQFF. Here the CDR3 DNA reads TGTGCCAGCAGCTCATCTCAAGCGGGATTCGAGCAGTTCTTC.